Following are 3 T cell receptor beta chains from one sample sequenced in a study of cytomegalovirus exposure and HLA in healthy donors. The PCR contained 60 Vbeta and 13 Jbeta primers. Repertoires were generated with immunoSEQ multiplex PCR, while TCRdb's copy carries only in-frame clones and drops some. In the table there are under 150,000 clones, 65% to 85% of which are singletons. The sequenced sample was PBMCs. Receptors originate from a middle-aged woman in good health and CMV-seropositive.

This clone was recorded a few times. The genes are TRBV2 and TRBJ2-3, with 7 bases aligning to TRBD2. The V gene end was trimmed by 4 bases and the J gene end by 3 bases; junction bases not matched to a gene: 4. CDR1 SNHLY and CDR2 FYNNEI come from the germline V gene. The CDR3 loop spans 14 amino acids. The DNA for the CDR3 is TGTGCCAGCAGTGTCTGGGGGGGAACAGATACGCAGTATTTT. Its translation is CASSVWGGTDTQYF.

CDR3 nucleotides: TGTGCCAGCAGTTTATCTGGCTTGGGGGGGAGGTACGAGCAGTACTTC. It yields the protein CASSLSGLGGRYEQYF. The chain recombines TRBV27 with TRBJ2-7, with TRBD2 matching over 7 bases. Germline lookup yields CDR1 MNHEY and CDR2 SMNVEV (reference sequence). The ends lost 0 bases at V and 4 bases at J; junction bases unmatched: 9. The CDR3 contains 16 residues.

CDR3 protein: CASSQGTPTDTQYF. Here the CDR3 DNA reads TGTGCCAGCAGTCAAGGGACTCCTACAGATACGCAGTATTTT. The V gene is TRBV6-6, the J gene TRBJ2-3; D might be TRBD2 (6 bases). The V end lost 5 bases, the J end lost 3 bases, and 12 bases lay between the germline ends. Per the germline V gene, CDR1 is MNHNY and CDR2 is SVGAGI (reference sequence). The length of the CDR3 is 14 residues.